This passage covers 22 T cell receptor beta chains from one sample sequenced in a study of shared clonotypes between healthy human individuals. The assay was immunoSEQ multiplex PCR, and TCRdb's table has in-frame clones only and misses some. This sample has some 1.4 million clones; around 97% occur once, and the top ten carry roughly 1.2%. Input material: naive CD4+ T cells sorted from blood. The subset here: CD45RA+ positively selected. The receptors derive from a man aged 25 to 45 in good health.

The chain combines TRBV28 with TRBJ2-1, with TRBD2 identical over 8 bases. The V gene end was trimmed by 2 bases and the J gene end by 1 base; junction bases not matched to a gene: 1. The CDR3 runs 15 residues. Per the germline V gene, CDR1 is MDHEN and CDR2 is SYDVKM. This chain's CDR3 is CASSLGGRSYNEQFF. The CDR3 DNA reads as TGTGCCAGCAGTTTAGGCGGGAGGTCCTACAATGAGCAGTTCTTC.

The sample holds one count of this clone. This chain connects TRBV11-2 to TRBJ2-4; no reliable D call. Germline V lookup: CDR1 SGHAT, CDR2 FQNNGV. Trimming cost V 1 base and J 0 bases, with 10 bases left between them. CDR3 size: 16 residues. In nucleotides, the CDR3 is TGTGCCAGCAGCTTAGCGGTTGGGGTAGCCAAAAACATTCAGTACTTC. It encodes CASSLAVGVAKNIQYF.

The rearrangement joins TRBV5-1 to TRBJ2-7; TRBD2 matches 14 bases. Per germline, CDR1 SGHRS and CDR2 YFSETQ. V gave up 4 bases and J gave up 5 bases; unmatched junction bases: 5. The CDR3 is made up of 15 amino acids. CDR3 protein: CASSPGLAGAHEQYF. The CDR3 DNA sequence: TGCGCCAGCAGCCCGGGACTAGCGGGAGCCCACGAGCAGTACTTC.

The chain carries TRBV27 and TRBJ2-7; D is possibly TRBD2 (5 bases). The CDR3 has 15 amino acids. In germline, CDR1 is MNHEY, CDR2 SMNVEV (reference sequence). The V end lost 5 bases, the J end lost 0 bases, and 14 bases lay between the germline ends. The CDR3, as DNA: TGTGCCAGCAGTCCGCTAGCCTCTTTCTCCTACGAGCAGTACTTC. Translation: CASSPLASFSYEQYF.

The rearrangement uses TRBV14 and TRBJ2-1, with a tentative D call TRBD2 (5 bases). The CDR3 loop spans 13 amino acids. The V gene lost 3 bases and the J gene lost 8 bases, with 11 bases spanning the gap. Per the germline V gene, CDR1 is SGHDN and CDR2 is FVKESK. The CDR3 region has the DNA TGTGCCAGCAGCCACCGGCCCGGGGATGAGCAGTTCTTC. It encodes CASSHRPGDEQFF.

The chain recombines TRBV7-6 with TRBJ2-3; D remains ambiguous. This CDR3 has 20 residues. The germline V gene encodes CDR1 SGHVS and CDR2 FNYEAQ. The V end lost 5 bases, the J end lost 2 bases, and 29 bases lay between the germline ends. The CDR3 nucleotides read TGTGCCAGCAGCCTAACCCCGGTAGCCTACAATAAACCTTTCACAGATACGCAGTATTTT. Translated, it gives CASSLTPVAYNKPFTDTQYF. The full variable domain, completed using reference TRBV7-6 and TRBJ2-3, is GAGVSQSPRYKVTKRGQDVALRCDPISGHVSLYWYRQALGQGPEFLTYFNYEAQQDKSGLPNDRFSAERPEGSISTLTIQRTEQRDSAMYRCASSLTPVAYNKPFTDTQYFGPGTRLTVL.

The gene calls are TRBV28 and TRBJ2-5; the D is unclear. V lost 6 bases, J lost 5 bases, and 13 bases lay in between. This CDR3 region has 13 residues. The V gene's germline CDR1 is MDHEN and CDR2 SYDVKM. For the CDR3, the DNA is TGTGCCAGCAGCTTACCAGCGAGGGAGACCCAGTACTTC. Translated, it gives CASSLPARETQYF.

The chain uses TRBV5-1 and TRBJ1-2; the D gene is possibly TRBD1 (6 bases). There are 17 residues in the CDR3. Germline CDR1 and CDR2: SGHRS and YFSETQ. V was trimmed by 0 bases and J by 2 bases, leaving 17 bases between them. In DNA form, the CDR3 reads TGCGCCAGCAGCTTGGATACTAATGGGGGGGCAAACTATGGCTACACCTTC. Translation: CASSLDTNGGANYGYTF.

This sequence joins TRBV7-3 and TRBJ2-1; a possible D gene is TRBD2 (7 bases). V gave up 7 bases and J gave up 4 bases, with 26 bases separating them. This CDR3 contains 18 residues. From germline, CDR1 is SGHTA and CDR2 FQGTGA. In DNA form, the CDR3 reads TGTGCCAGCATACTAACGAGGGAGGGGGAGGGGATTTACAATGAGCAGTTCTTC. Translating it yields CASILTREGEGIYNEQFF.

V usage is TRBV11-2 and J usage is TRBJ2-3; perhaps TRBD2 as D (6 bases). The CDR3 has 14 residues. CDR1 is SGHAT, CDR2 FQNNGV, per germline. Trimming cost V 4 bases and J 2 bases, with 10 bases left between them. In DNA, the CDR3 is TGTGCCAGCAGCTATCGGGAGCCCACAGATACGCAGTATTTT. Protein sequence: CASSYREPTDTQYF.

CDR3 in amino acids: CASSPRRGGYEQYF. The CDR3 DNA is TGTGCCAGCAGCCCACGGAGGGGGGGCTACGAGCAGTACTTC. The chain recombines TRBV6-5 with TRBJ2-7; the D gene is possibly TRBD2 (7 bases). CDR3 length: 14 residues. Trimming left V 6 bases short and J 3 bases short, with 15 bases between. Germline CDR1 is MNHEY and CDR2 is SVGAGI.

The rearrangement joins TRBV11-2 to TRBJ2-7, with 11 bases matching TRBD2. Germline CDR1 is SGHAT and CDR2 is FQNNGV. Unmatched junction bases numbered 2, after V lost 1 base and J lost 3 bases. The CDR3 has 15 residues. CDR3 nucleotides: TGTGCCAGCAGCTTAGGACTAGCGGGGATCTACGAGCAGTACTTC. This sequence encodes CASSLGLAGIYEQYF.

The chain employs TRBV19 and TRBJ2-1, with TRBD1 as a possible D gene (8 bases). The germline V and J ends were trimmed by 4 bases and 12 bases, with 25 bases remaining between them. The V gene's germline CDR1 is LNHDA and CDR2 SQIVND (reference sequence). The CDR3 length is 16 residues. The CDR3 protein is CASSTPDRGGPIGQFF. As DNA, the CDR3 is TGTGCCAGTAGTACCCCCGACAGGGGAGGGCCAATCGGGCAGTTCTTC.

The V call is TRBV9, the J call TRBJ2-7; D remains ambiguous. The CDR3 sequence is 14 residues long. With 0 bases removed from V and 2 bases from J, the gap between germline ends came to 9 bases. From germline, CDR1 is SGDLS and CDR2 YYNGEE. The CDR3: CASSVDALTYEQYF. The DNA for the CDR3 is TGTGCCAGCAGCGTAGATGCTCTTACCTACGAGCAGTACTTC.

This chain connects TRBV6-1 to TRBJ1-2; D might be TRBD1 (6 bases). In germline, CDR1 is MNHNS, CDR2 SASEGT. V gave up 4 bases and J gave up 4 bases, with 16 bases separating them. CDR3 length equals 15 residues. CDR3 residues: CASSVGGARAYGYTF. For the CDR3, the DNA is TGTGCCAGCAGTGTAGGGGGGGCGCGTGCCTATGGCTACACCTTC.

The V and J genes are TRBV2 and TRBJ1-2; possibly TRBD1 for D (5 bases). This CDR3 has 12 residues. Per germline, CDR1 SNHLY and CDR2 FYNNEI. Between the trimmed V and J ends, which lost 6 bases and 13 bases, there was a span of 18 bases. CDR3 amino acids: CASRTSMGDCTF. CDR3 DNA: TGTGCCAGCAGAACAAGCATGGGGGACTGCACCTTC.

This clone was seen a single time. This chain joins TRBV29-1 and TRBJ2-1; 14 bases match TRBD2. The CDR3 loop spans 13 amino acids. The V gene's germline CDR1 is SQVTM and CDR2 ANQGSEA. V shed 6 bases and J 9 bases; nucleotides not matched to a gene: 4. The CDR3 loop reads CSVGLAGDGEQFF. CDR3 nucleotide sequence: TGCAGCGTGGGACTAGCGGGAGACGGTGAGCAGTTCTTC.

The rearrangement links TRBV7-6 to TRBJ2-3; maybe TRBD2 (5 bases). V lost 4 bases, J lost 5 bases, and 16 bases lay in between. The CDR3 sequence is 15 residues long. CDR1 SGHVS and CDR2 FNYEAQ come from the germline V gene. CDR3 coding DNA: TGTGCCAGCAGCTACCTAGCCTCGCTAGGAGATACGCAGTATTTT. This codes for CASSYLASLGDTQYF.

As for this clone: The sample contains more than one DNA sequence encoding this CDR3. The chain recombines TRBV28 with TRBJ2-7; no clear D gene. This CDR3 is built from 13 residues. Per the germline V gene, CDR1 is MDHEN and CDR2 is SYDVKM. Trimming took 6 bases from V and 0 from J, leaving 9 bases between them. CDR3 loop: CASRVPSSYEQYF. CDR3 sequence (DNA): TGTGCCAGCAGGGTCCCGAGCTCCTACGAGCAGTACTTC.

The chain links TRBV27 to TRBJ2-2; 7 bases are a match to TRBD2. V was clipped by 5 bases and J by 6 bases; unmatched bases: 12. The CDR3 covers 16 residues. The V gene's germline CDR1 is MNHEY and CDR2 SMNVEV (reference sequence). The CDR3 DNA reads as TGTGCCAGCAGTGCATTTGGACTAGAGTGGTCCGGGGAGCTGTTTTTT. Protein sequence: CASSAFGLEWSGELFF.

This CDR3 is CSVRYETQYF. CDR3 in DNA: TGCAGCGTTCGGTACGAGACCCAGTACTTC. V gene TRBV29-1 combines with J gene TRBJ2-5; D ambiguous. The germline gives CDR1 SQVTM, CDR2 ANQGSEA. V gave up 5 bases and J gave up 5 bases, with 6 bases separating them. The CDR3 has 10 amino acids.

As concerns this clone: In the same sample, other DNA sequences code for this CDR3. The chain recombines TRBV5-1 with TRBJ2-1; D call uncertain. V was clipped by 0 bases and J by 8 bases, with 6 bases between them. CDR1 is SGHRS and CDR2 is YFSETQ in the germline V gene. The CDR3 consists of 12 residues. As DNA, the CDR3 is TGCGCCAGCAGCTTGGATCGGGATGAGCAGTTCTTC. Translated, it gives CASSLDRDEQFF.